The sequence of this T cell receptor beta chain was determined in a study of T cells in Graves' hyperthyroidism and ophthalmopathy (dated by TCRdb to the late 2010s). A note on the overall study: Peripheral blood samples were taken at initial diagnosis, before any treatment was given. To identify TCR V-J signatures that set the groups apart, the researchers used a discovery cohort of 100 or so patients, made up of 43 with Graves' ophthalmopathy and some 56 with stable Graves' hyperthyroidism. An independent validation cohort of some 18 hyperthyroidism patients and some 15 patients who later progressed to ophthalmopathy tested prospective prediction of ophthalmopathy. The approximately 98 discovery patients were randomly divided into training and test sets at a 7:3 ratio. In more than 5 Graves' hyperthyroidism patients, the study also compared T-cell repertoires from thyroid tissue with T-cell repertoires from blood. After blood sampling, hyperthyroidism patients were treated with methimazole at a starting dose of 30 mg daily, and ophthalmopathy patients were treated with high-dose intravenous methylprednisolone. According to the paper, TCR Vbeta CDR3 sequencing was carried out on some 130 peripheral blood samples, which came from under 50 ophthalmopathy, roughly 75 hyperthyroidism and approximately 17 progressor patients.

Stable Graves' hyperthyroidism was defined as the absence of progression to ophthalmopathy over 18 months of follow-up. Hyperthyroidism patients were aged 18 to 65 years and newly diagnosed, with disease duration of less than 2 months. The study excluded patients with uncontrolled infections, other autoimmune diseases, pregnancy or lactation. Diagnoses were established on the basis of clinical symptoms, serum thyroxine and TRAb, thyroid ultrasound, and orbital computed tomography. PBMCs were separated from roughly 10 ml of fresh peripheral blood using Ficoll-Paque density gradient centrifugation. Trizol reagent was used to extract total RNA, and RNA quality was then checked on an Agilent 2100 Bioanalyzer. Study-wide findings and limitations: In cross-validation, a model built on a 13 V-J signature told ophthalmopathy apart from stable hyperthyroidism with 85% to 90% sensitivity and around 81% specificity, and in testing the same model reached 80%/75%. Sample size was not statistically predetermined, and blinding of investigators to group allocation was not performed. Blood samples also contained most of the expanded thyroid clonotypes (frequency above 0.001), which suggests that blood repertoires may reflect thyroid immune responses. In validation, the model predicted progression to ophthalmopathy with 60% to 71% sensitivity and 72% to 75% specificity, a median of 6.5 months before onset.

Points on this clonotype: What this receptor recognizes is not known. No base quality information exists; no much larger clone differs at one position.

For this chain, trimming is 6 bases at the V end and 13 bases at the J end, and the number of junction bases without a gene match is 8. Counted from cysteine to phenylalanine, this CDR3 has 13 amino acids. Only the CDR3 part of the read is kept: 39 bases, read in frame from the first base. The TCR beta CDR3 regions were amplified from the RNA transcripts. The TCR CDR3 was subjected to a first round of RT-PCR using the HTBI primer set and the Qiagen OneStep RT-PCR kit. The libraries were constructed in a second round of multiplex PCR and then size-selected and purified. Libraries were sequenced paired-end with 100 bp reads on an Illumina HiSeq2000. The authors' analysis ran thus. SOAPnuke was used to process the raw data, throwing out any read that contained adapters or uncalled bases, had a mean Phred below 15, or lacked an exact constant-primer or identifier match. COPE v1.2.5 was used to merge high-quality paired reads, and clonotypes were defined as unique nucleotide sequences. MiTCR v1.1 was used to align the clonotypes against IMGT TRBV, TRBD and TRBJ reference segments. The analysis included only V-J combinations with a frequency above 0.0001, which together covered over 98% of the repertoires. The TCS score was defined as F50 (clonal expansion) divided by E x V (chaos), with BLOSUM62-based TCRdist calculated between CDR3 peptides within each V-J. Welch's t-statistics and random forest reduced roughly 540 V-J features to roughly 13, which were used in a naive Bayes classifier (R e1071). TCRdb took the public reads, trimmed them with fastp at Q25, ran MiXCR for clone calling and kept in-frame beta chains. Here each entry gathers all rows of one CDR3 protein and keeps the most common genes and DNA. These V and J calls originate from TCRdb's pipeline instead of the authors' own analysis. The sample records about 560,000 distinct CDR3 sequences, approximately 16% of which are singletons. Jointly, the top ten make up 15% to 20% of the sample.

Recombination connected TRBV12-3 or TRBV12-4 to TRBJ1-6; TRBD1 agrees with 8 junctional bases. This receptor was obtained from a woman aged 18-29 years with Graves' hyperthyroidism. Sequences were obtained from blood. The DNA is as follows: TGTGCCAGCAGAGGGGCAGGGGGCATGCCCCTCCACTTT. Its product reads: CASRGAGGMPLHF.